The clone carrying this T cell receptor (beta chain) was found a few times. Germline values: CDR1 SGHVS, CDR2 FNYEAQ. The CDR3 runs 17 residues. With 1 base removed from V and 2 bases from J, the gap between germline ends came to 14 bases. RNA transcripts gave rise to amplified TCR beta CDR3 regions. The HTBI set primed first-round TCR CDR3 RT-PCR. TCRdb reprocessed the multiplex PCR reads with MiXCR, giving one entry per CDR3 protein. The sample lists approximately 610,000 distinct CDR3 sequences, 16% seen once, with more than 15% in the top ten. This sample is drawn from a study of T cells in Graves' hyperthyroidism and ophthalmopathy. The study enrolled patients aged 18 to 65 with newly diagnosed hyperthyroidism of under 2 months' duration. Lactation, pregnancy, other autoimmune disease or uncontrolled infection excluded patients.

V is TRBV7-6 and J is TRBJ1-4; D perhaps matches TRBD1 (6 bases). This TCR derives from a woman aged 18-35 years with Graves' hyperthyroidism. Source material: blood. This chain's CDR3 is CASSLEPGAGTNEKLFF. The CDR3 DNA reads as TGTGCCAGCAGCTTAGAGCCGGGGGCGGGGACTAATGAAAAACTGTTTTTT.